A selection of T cell receptor beta chains follows, all from one sample in a study of prognosis after radiotherapy for stage I lung cancer. TCRdb processed the multiplex PCR reads anew with MiXCR; each CDR3 protein has one entry. The top ten hold approximately 34% of the sample, which has around 21,000 distinct CDR3 sequences, 43% seen once. The sample consisted of PBMCs, taken before or after stereotactic body radiation therapy (not recorded which). These receptors came from a donor aged 50 or older with non-small cell lung cancer. CDR3s include the opening cysteine and the closing phenylalanine or tryptophan. Fields, in order: CDR3 protein, J gene, V gene.

CDR3aa: CSAQAGRNTGELFF
j_gene: TRBJ2-2
v_gene: TRBV20-1

CDR3aa: CASSPGRWARANVLTF
j_gene: TRBJ2-6
v_gene: TRBV6-1

CDR3aa: CASSPLGRNYEQYF
j_gene: TRBJ2-7
v_gene: TRBV7-9

CDR3aa: CSARKSGTTRDTQYF
j_gene: TRBJ2-3
v_gene: TRBV20-1

CDR3aa: CASSKTGALNTGELFF
j_gene: TRBJ2-2
v_gene: TRBV6-2/TRBV6-3

CDR3aa: CASSLINTGELFF
j_gene: TRBJ2-2
v_gene: TRBV12-3/TRBV12-4

CDR3aa: CASSSRGVRVSLDYEQYF
j_gene: TRBJ2-7
v_gene: TRBV19

CDR3aa: CASSLRQSNTEAFF
j_gene: TRBJ1-1
v_gene: TRBV11-2

CDR3aa: CASSRGTGYEQYF
j_gene: TRBJ2-7
v_gene: TRBV6-2/TRBV6-3

CDR3aa: CAIRQNTGELFF
j_gene: TRBJ2-2
v_gene: TRBV3-1

CDR3aa: CASSNRRTGEQYF
j_gene: TRBJ2-7
v_gene: TRBV6-1

CDR3aa: CSSVATGGNYGYAF
j_gene: TRBJ1-2
v_gene: TRBV7-2

CDR3aa: CASSKSRTGYTF
j_gene: TRBJ1-2
v_gene: TRBV19

CDR3aa: CASSYSHRGQNGYTF
j_gene: TRBJ1-2
v_gene: TRBV11-3

CDR3aa: CATKLTSGSSNEQFF
j_gene: TRBJ2-1
v_gene: TRBV2

CDR3aa: CASSRDRSYEQYF
j_gene: TRBJ2-7
v_gene: TRBV7-9

CDR3aa: CSAKPGLESYNEQFF
j_gene: TRBJ2-1
v_gene: TRBV20-1

CDR3aa: CASSAGTGVNEQFF
j_gene: TRBJ2-1
v_gene: TRBV27